This T cell receptor (beta chain) was identified during a study of T-cell memory formation after mild COVID-19. A single record per CDR3 protein comes from TCRdb applying MiXCR to the 5' RACE reads. The sample records a few hundred thousand distinct CDR3 sequences, over 15% being singletons. Overall study results and limits: Day 15 to 85 contracting clones showed balanced CD4/CD8; day 15 to 37 expanders favored CD4+.

Of note for this clonotype: Antigen: not known.

Germline CDR1 DFQATT, CDR2 SNEGSKA (reference sequence). CDR3 length: 14 residues. V lost 0 bases to trimming and J lost 4 bases, with 12 bases between them. The sequence was obtained from a young man who had mild COVID-19 (a few samples of this study predate the infection). Cell type and time point are not known. Specimen: PBMCs or a T cell subset sorted from them (not recorded which). The V call is TRBV20-1, the J call TRBJ1-2; D unclear. For the CDR3, the DNA is TGCAGTGCTAGAGATCCGGGCTTAGCCTATGGCTACACCTTC. Its translation is CSARDPGLAYGYTF.